This passage covers 27 T cell receptor beta chains from one sample sequenced in a study of T cell repertoires in ileal Crohn's disease. Time point in this sample: neoterminal ileum biopsy at postoperative endoscopy, about 6 months after surgery. Measured with immunoSEQ multiplex PCR; TCRdb has only the in-frame clones, and not every one. The data contain about 13,000 clones, roughly 78% of them singletons. The specimen was ileal tissue. The receptors derive from an adult with Crohn's disease.

The rearrangement links TRBV5-1 to TRBJ2-1; D remains unclear. With 2 bases removed from V and 5 bases from J, the gap between germline ends came to 8 bases. CDR1 and CDR2 from the germline V gene are SGHRS and YFSETQ. CDR3 size: 13 residues. The CDR3 bases are TGCGCCAGCAGCTTCTCCGGTCACAATGAGCAGTTCTTC. Protein product: CASSFSGHNEQFF.

This clone was seen more than once but under ten times. The J gene is TRBJ2-3, the V gene TRBV4-2; TRBD2 matches at 12 bases. Germline V lookup: CDR1 LGHNA, CDR2 YNFKEQ. The CDR3 contains 17 residues. V trimming: 5 bases; J trimming: 3 bases; junction bases outside the gene matches: 9. CDR3 sequence: CASSFGLAGQTTDTQYF. CDR3 sequence (DNA): TGTGCCAGCAGCTTTGGACTAGCGGGGCAGACTACAGATACGCAGTATTTT.

This clone was detected only once. This sequence joins TRBV30 and TRBJ1-5, with TRBD1 as a possible D gene (5 bases). The V end was cut by 2 bases, the J end by 7 bases, with 18 bases between. The CDR3 has 15 residues. Germline V gives CDR1 GTSNPN, CDR2 SVGIG (reference sequence). Here the CDR3 DNA reads TGTGCCTGGAGTAGCCCGGGACTCTCGGGGCAGCCCCAGCATTTT. Protein: CAWSSPGLSGQPQHF.

The V and J genes are TRBV5-1 and TRBJ2-7; the D is unclear. The V and J ends lost 3 bases and 4 bases respectively, with 8 bases between them. Germline values: CDR1 SGHRS, CDR2 YFSETQ. The CDR3 is made up of 12 amino acids. The DNA for the CDR3 is TGCGCCAGCAGCTCCGAACTTTACGAGCAGTACTTC. This gives the protein CASSSELYEQYF.

This chain links TRBV23-1 with TRBJ2-3, with 12 bases aligning to TRBD2. TRBV23-1 is classed as an ORF, of uncertain function. The trim removed 3 bases at V and 5 bases at J, leaving 18 bases unmatched. The CDR3 contains 20 residues. CDR3 DNA sequence: TGCGCCAGCAGTCAGCCCGGACAGGAGGGATGGACTAGCGGGATAGATACGCAGTATTTT. Its translation: CASSQPGQEGWTSGIDTQYF.

This clone was seen a single time. The gene calls are TRBV21-1 and TRBJ1-2. TRBV21-1 is designated a pseudogene. CDR3 length equals 15 residues. CDR3 coding DNA: TGTGCCAGCAGCAATGGGGGACTCCCTAACTATGGCTACACCTTC. It is translated as CASSNGGLPNYGYTF.

V usage is TRBV19 and J usage is TRBJ1-5, with D maybe TRBD1 (5 bases). V was cut by 7 bases and J by 1 base, with 11 bases left in between. This CDR3 contains 14 residues. CDR1 is LNHDA and CDR2 is SQIVND in the germline V gene (reference sequence). CDR3 protein: CASTKGLSNQPQHF. The CDR3 nucleotides read TGTGCCAGTACTAAGGGACTCAGCAATCAGCCCCAGCATTTT.

V usage is TRBV25-1 and J usage is TRBJ1-4; 7 bases agree with TRBD1. CDR3 length equals 13 residues. Per germline, CDR1 MGHDK and CDR2 SYGVNS. Trimming removed 6 bases from V and 3 bases from J; junction bases left unmatched: 1. This chain's CDR3 is CASRQGANEKLFF. For the CDR3, the DNA is TGTGCCAGCAGGCAGGGGGCTAATGAAAAACTGTTTTTT. Filled out from reference TRBV25-1 and TRBJ1-4, the complete variable domain reads EADIYQTPRYLVIGTGKKITLECSQTMGHDKMYWYQQDPGMELHLIHYSYGVNSTEKGDLSSESTVSRIRTEHFPLTLESARPSHTSQYLCASRQGANEKLFFGSGTQLSVL.

The J gene is TRBJ2-2, the V gene TRBV9, with D perhaps matching TRBD1 (6 bases). Between the trimmed V and J ends, which lost 1 base and 4 bases, there was a span of 20 bases. This CDR3 comprises 18 residues. CDR1 SGDLS and CDR2 YYNGEE come from the germline V gene. For the CDR3, the DNA is TGTGCCAGCAGCGTATCAACAGGGCTAGCAGACGGCACCGGGGAGCTGTTTTTT. Its protein product is CASSVSTGLADGTGELFF.

The V and J genes are TRBV5-1 and TRBJ2-7; D is possibly TRBD1 (6 bases). CDR3 length: 13 amino acids. Germline lookup yields CDR1 SGHRS and CDR2 YFSETQ. With 6 bases removed from V and 3 bases from J, the gap between germline ends came to 13 bases. The CDR3 coding sequence is TGCGCCAGCAACCCAGGGGTGGGCTACGAGCAGTACTTC. It yields the protein CASNPGVGYEQYF.

This chain connects TRBV7-9 to TRBJ1-1, with 9 bases matching TRBD1. V shed 6 bases, J shed 6 bases, and the junction held 14 bases outside the gene matches. This CDR3 region has 16 residues. Germline V gene sequence: CDR1 SEHNR, CDR2 FQNEAQ (reference sequence). CDR3 DNA: TGTGCCAGCAGTTTGGACAGGGGCAGTCCGAGCGCTGAAGCTTTCTTT. Translating it yields CASSLDRGSPSAEAFF.

V and J are TRBV19 and TRBJ2-1, with D uncertain. The CDR3 covers 13 residues. Germline values: CDR1 LNHDA, CDR2 SQIVND (reference sequence). The ends were cut back, 0 bases at V and 4 bases at J, with 4 bases in the middle. DNA of the CDR3: TGTGCCAGTAGTATAGACGGGTACAATGAGCAGTTCTTC. Amino acid sequence: CASSIDGYNEQFF.

This clone has a handful of counts. The chain carries TRBV4-2 and TRBJ2-5; D might be TRBD2 (5 bases). CDR3 length: 14 amino acids. Looked up from germline, CDR1 is LGHNA and CDR2 is YNFKEQ. V lost 5 bases, J lost 2 bases, and 12 bases lay in between. CDR3 region: CASSSRTLQETQYF. The CDR3 region has the DNA TGTGCCAGCAGCTCCCGGACTCTGCAAGAGACCCAGTACTTC.

The count of this clone is one. The chain couples TRBV18 to TRBJ1-2, with 7 bases lining up with TRBD1. V dropped 6 bases and J dropped 7; count of bases not matched to a gene: 8. The CDR3 is made up of 13 amino acids. Germline V gene sequence: CDR1 KGHSH, CDR2 LQKENI. For the CDR3, the DNA is TGTGCCAGCTCGTCTGACAGGGACCTTGGCTACACCTTC. Protein sequence: CASSSDRDLGYTF.

V usage is TRBV9 and J usage is TRBJ2-7; D ambiguous. The CDR3 runs 14 residues. Trimming took off 0 bases at V and 1 base at J, with 8 bases between the two ends. CDR1 and CDR2 (germline): SGDLS, YYNGEE. CDR3 sequence: CASSVGAESYEQYF. CDR3 in DNA: TGTGCCAGCAGCGTAGGGGCCGAATCCTACGAGCAGTACTTC.

The V and J genes are TRBV19 and TRBJ1-5, with 10 bases fitting TRBD1. This CDR3 has 16 residues. V shed 1 base and J 5 bases; nucleotides not matched to a gene: 5. Germline V gene sequence: CDR1 LNHDA, CDR2 SQIVND (reference sequence). CDR3 residues: CASSIGGGQGYQPQHF. CDR3 sequence (DNA): TGTGCCAGTAGTATAGGAGGGGGACAGGGGTATCAGCCCCAGCATTTT.

The gene calls are TRBV6-4 and TRBJ2-1; 12 nucleotides match TRBD1. V was clipped by 0 bases and J by 6 bases; unmatched bases: 3. The germline CDR1 and CDR2 sequences are MRHNA and SNTAGT. The CDR3 runs 16 residues. The CDR3: CASSDSPGQGANEQFF. In DNA, the CDR3 is TGTGCCAGCAGTGACTCCCCGGGACAGGGGGCCAATGAGCAGTTCTTC.

The CDR3 reads CASSAQPRPEDYGYTF. The CDR3 nucleotides read TGTGCCAGCAGTGCGCAACCTCGGCCGGAGGACTATGGCTACACCTTC. This chain uses TRBV6-1 with TRBJ1-2; D call uncertain. Germline V gene sequence: CDR1 MNHNS, CDR2 SASEGT. V lost 4 bases, J lost 3 bases, and 18 bases lay in between. The CDR3 runs to 16 residues.

V is TRBV5-1 and J is TRBJ1-5; 7 nucleotides agree with TRBD1. Germline values: CDR1 SGHRS, CDR2 YFSETQ. The CDR3 is 13 amino acids. V lost 4 bases and J lost 4; bases outside the gene matches: 2. CDR3 sequence: CASSAGGNQPQHF. The CDR3 DNA follows: TGCGCCAGCAGCGCAGGGGGAAATCAGCCCCAGCATTTT. Filled out from reference TRBV5-1 and TRBJ1-5, the complete variable domain reads KAGVTQTPRYLIKTRGQQVTLSCSPISGHRSVSWYQQTPGQGLQFLFEYFSETQRNKGNFPGRFSGRQFSNSRSEMNVSTLELGDSALYLCASSAGGNQPQHFGDGTRLSIL.

V gene TRBV9 combines with J gene TRBJ1-1, with 7 bases matching TRBD1. The CDR3 has 16 residues. Germline V gene data show CDR1 as SGDLS and CDR2 as YYNGEE. V was pared by 2 bases and J by 0 bases, with 7 bases of the junction left unmatched. In DNA, the CDR3 is TGTGCCAGCAGCGTCGGGACAGACCTCATGAACACTGAAGCTTTCTTT. It codes for CASSVGTDLMNTEAFF.

The rearrangement links TRBV15 to TRBJ2-1, with 15 bases lining up with TRBD2. The junction had 7 bases not matched to a gene; V was cut back by 6 bases and J by 4 bases. Germline CDR1 and CDR2: LNHNV and YYDKDF (reference sequence). CDR3 length: 17 amino acids. In DNA, the CDR3 is TGTGCCACCAGGGGCGGGGGGACTAGCGGGAGGTACAATGAGCAGTTCTTC. Protein sequence: CATRGGGTSGRYNEQFF.

The chain employs TRBV29-1 and TRBJ2-2; 9 bases line up with TRBD2. CDR3 length: 13 residues. V shed 6 bases, J shed 4 bases, and the junction held 3 bases outside the gene matches. Germline V gene lookup returns CDR1 SQVTM and CDR2 ANQGSEA. The CDR3 region is CSVGLASTGELFF. CDR3 nucleotide sequence: TGCAGCGTCGGACTAGCGAGCACCGGGGAGCTGTTTTTT.

The rearrangement uses TRBV5-1 and TRBJ2-1; D gene ambiguous. The CDR3 spans 19 residues. The germline V and J ends were trimmed by 3 bases and 0 bases, with 22 bases remaining between them. Germline-derived CDR1 and CDR2 are SGHRS and YFSETQ. The DNA of the CDR3 is TGCGCCAGCAGCTATGACACCTTACCGCCCGAACTCTCCTACAATGAGCAGTTCTTC. Residues: CASSYDTLPPELSYNEQFF.

The V gene is TRBV11-2, the J gene TRBJ1-3, with D maybe TRBD1 (5 bases). The CDR3 extends over 17 amino acids. With 4 bases removed from V and 0 bases from J, the gap between germline ends came to 16 bases. CDR1 and CDR2 (germline): SGHAT, FQNNGV. The CDR3 protein is CASSSWSGYSSGNTIYF. CDR3 coding DNA: TGTGCCAGCAGCTCATGGTCAGGGTACAGCTCTGGAAACACCATATATTTT.

The V and J genes are TRBV10-1 and TRBJ2-7, with TRBD1 matching over 11 bases. Unmatched junction bases numbered 3, after V lost 5 bases and J lost 6 bases. The CDR3 covers 13 residues. Germline CDR1 WNHNN, CDR2 SYGVQD (reference sequence). The CDR3 loop reads CASSPGTGGEQYF. DNA of the CDR3: TGCGCCAGCAGTCCCGGGACAGGGGGCGAGCAGTACTTC.

J is TRBJ1-2 and V is TRBV5-4, with D perhaps TRBD1 (6 bases). Trimming shortened V by 0 bases and J by 8 bases, and 17 bases separated the two germline ends. CDR1 SGHNT and CDR2 YYREEE come from the germline V gene (reference sequence). CDR3 size: 15 residues. The CDR3 sequence is CASSLEPRGGTGYTF. CDR3 coding DNA: TGTGCCAGCAGCTTGGAGCCTAGGGGGGGCACGGGCTACACCTTC.

Judged by abundance, this clone is medium-sized. V and J are TRBV6-6 and TRBJ1-1, with 9 bases lining up with TRBD1. Looked up from germline, CDR1 is MNHNY and CDR2 is SVGAGI (reference sequence). This CDR3 region has 15 residues. The V and J ends lost 6 bases and 3 bases, in that order; junction bases with no gene match: 8. CDR3 sequence (DNA): TGTGCCAGCAGGCCTCCGGGACAGGGTCACACTGAAGCTTTCTTT. It encodes CASRPPGQGHTEAFF.